These T cell receptor beta chains were read from a single sample in a study of T cell repertoires in cytomegalovirus infection. Their recognized antigens are unknown. TCRdb reanalysed the reads using MiXCR and keeps one entry per CDR3 protein. The profile shows 900,000 to 950,000 distinct CDR3 sequences, 31% of them singletons. Specimen: cultured CD8+ T cells from PBMCs, collected from culture after CMV antigen stimulation. The receptors were gathered from a human donor in good health (CMV status not recorded). Some clones in this sample may be carry-over from other donors' samples. Both conserved end residues are part of each CDR3. The order of the fields is CDR3 DNA, CDR3 protein, J gene, clone size, D gene, V gene. The D gene is left open where the match is weak. The size of a clone is reported for some rows only, either as once, few or many, or as a class for expanded clones.

TGTGCCAGCAGCGTAGGATCCGCGAACACCGGGGAGCTGTTTTTT	CASSVGSANTGELFF	TRBJ2-2	-	-	TRBV9
TGTGCCAGCAGTAGCTCGGACAGCCTGTTCCAAGAGACCCAGTACTTC	CASSSSDSLFQETQYF	TRBJ2-5	-	-	TRBV6-5
TGTGCCAGCAGCCCGGTCCTAGCGGGGGGGCAAGAGACCCAGTACTTC	CASSPVLAGGQETQYF	TRBJ2-5	-	TRBD2	TRBV28
TGTGCCAGTAGTAAGGGGGACTTCAGGGCTGGTAATCAGCCCCAGCATTTT	CASSKGDFRAGNQPQHF	TRBJ1-5	-	-	TRBV19
TGTGCCAGCAGTGGCAGACCGCTCTTCTCTGGAAACACCATATATTTT	CASSGRPLFSGNTIYF	TRBJ1-3	-	-	TRBV6-8
TGTGCCAGCAGCGCCACCCTTCGGGACGGATTCTCCTACAATGAGCAGTTCTTC	CASSATLRDGFSYNEQFF	TRBJ2-1	-	-	TRBV9
TGTGCCAGCAGTACCTTACCACCTCCGACCGGGGAGCTGTTTTTT	CASSTLPPPTGELFF	TRBJ2-2	few	-	TRBV6-1
TGTGCCAGCAGTGCCCCCACCGGGGACACTGAAGCTTTCTTT	CASSAPTGDTEAFF	TRBJ1-1	-	-	TRBV27
TGTGCCAGCAGCTTACTCCGCACGAAAAATTCACCCCTCCACTTT	CASSLLRTKNSPLHF	TRBJ1-6	many	-	TRBV7-8
TGTGCCAGCAGTGTGGACAGGTACACCGGGGAGCTGTTTTTT	CASSVDRYTGELFF	TRBJ2-2	-	TRBD1	TRBV2
TGTGCCAGCAGCCCCCCGGGAGGGATCTCCTACGAGCAGTACTTC	CASSPPGGISYEQYF	TRBJ2-7	many	TRBD2	TRBV7-9
TGCTCCAGCAGCTTGGGGACAGGACTGGATGGCTACACCTTC	CSSSLGTGLDGYTF	TRBJ1-2	-	TRBD1	TRBV5-1
TGCGCCAGCAGCCAAGATCGACTAGCCCGCTACGAGCAGTACTTC	CASSQDRLARYEQYF	TRBJ2-7	-	TRBD2	TRBV4-1
TGTGCCAGTAGTATCCTTGGCGGGACCTCCTACGAGCAGTACTTC	CASSILGGTSYEQYF	TRBJ2-7	few	-	TRBV19
TGTGCCAGCAGTCCCCCTTACAGACAAGAGACCCAGTACTTC	CASSPPYRQETQYF	TRBJ2-5	-	-	TRBV6-2/TRBV6-3
TGCAGTGCTGGTCAGGGGCTCTCTGGAAACACCATATATTTT	CSAGQGLSGNTIYF	TRBJ1-3	-	-	TRBV20-1
TGCGCCAGCAGCCAAGTGTGGGGCTCTGGAAACACCATATATTTT	CASSQVWGSGNTIYF	TRBJ1-3	-	-	TRBV4-3